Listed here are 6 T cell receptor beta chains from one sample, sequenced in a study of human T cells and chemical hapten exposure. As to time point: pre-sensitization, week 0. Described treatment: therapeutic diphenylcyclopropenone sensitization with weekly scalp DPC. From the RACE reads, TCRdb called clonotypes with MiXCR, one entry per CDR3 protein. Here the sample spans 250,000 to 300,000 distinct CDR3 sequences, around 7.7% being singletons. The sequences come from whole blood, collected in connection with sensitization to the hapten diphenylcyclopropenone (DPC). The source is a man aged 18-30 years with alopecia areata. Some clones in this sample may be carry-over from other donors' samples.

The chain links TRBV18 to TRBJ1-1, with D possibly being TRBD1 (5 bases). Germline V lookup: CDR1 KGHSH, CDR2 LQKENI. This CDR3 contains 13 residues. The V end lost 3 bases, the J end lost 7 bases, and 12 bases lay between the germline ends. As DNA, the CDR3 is TGTGCCAGCTCACCCCAGGACCAGGGTGAAGCTTTCTTT. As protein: CASSPQDQGEAFF.

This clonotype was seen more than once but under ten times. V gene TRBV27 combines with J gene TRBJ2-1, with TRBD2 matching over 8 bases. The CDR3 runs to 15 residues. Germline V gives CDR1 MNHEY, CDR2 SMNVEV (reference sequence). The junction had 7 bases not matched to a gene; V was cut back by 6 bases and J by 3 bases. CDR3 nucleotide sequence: TGTGCCAGCAGCATAGCGGGGCTGGGCTACAATGAGCAGTTCTTC. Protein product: CASSIAGLGYNEQFF.

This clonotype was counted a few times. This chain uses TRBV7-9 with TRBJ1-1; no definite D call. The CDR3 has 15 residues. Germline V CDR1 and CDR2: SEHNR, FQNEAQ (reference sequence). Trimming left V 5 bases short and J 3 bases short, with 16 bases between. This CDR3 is CASSPRPDGHTEAFF. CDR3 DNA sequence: TGTGCCAGCAGCCCAAGGCCGGATGGTCACACTGAAGCTTTCTTT.

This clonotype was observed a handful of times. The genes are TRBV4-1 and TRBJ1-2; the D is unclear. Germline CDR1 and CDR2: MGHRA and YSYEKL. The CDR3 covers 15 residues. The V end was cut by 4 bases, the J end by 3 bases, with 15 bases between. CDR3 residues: CASSRIGPYDYGYTF. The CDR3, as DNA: TGCGCCAGCAGCCGTATCGGTCCCTATGACTATGGCTACACCTTC.

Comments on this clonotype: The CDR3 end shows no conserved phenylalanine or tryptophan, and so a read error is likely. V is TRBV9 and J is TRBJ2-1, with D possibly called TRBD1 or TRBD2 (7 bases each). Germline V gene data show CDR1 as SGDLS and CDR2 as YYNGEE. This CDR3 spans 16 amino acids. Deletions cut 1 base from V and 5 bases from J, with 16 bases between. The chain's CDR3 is CASSVQGGITNNEQFL. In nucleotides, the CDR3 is TGTGCCAGCAGCGTACAGGGGGGGATAACTAACAATGAGCAGTTCTTA.

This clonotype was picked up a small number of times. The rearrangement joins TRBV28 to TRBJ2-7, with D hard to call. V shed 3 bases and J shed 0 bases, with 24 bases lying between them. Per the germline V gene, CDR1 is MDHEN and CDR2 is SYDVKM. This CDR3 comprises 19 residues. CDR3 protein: CASSFPNPRGRKPSYEQYF. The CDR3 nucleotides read TGTGCCAGCAGTTTCCCCAACCCCCGAGGACGGAAACCCTCCTACGAGCAGTACTTC.